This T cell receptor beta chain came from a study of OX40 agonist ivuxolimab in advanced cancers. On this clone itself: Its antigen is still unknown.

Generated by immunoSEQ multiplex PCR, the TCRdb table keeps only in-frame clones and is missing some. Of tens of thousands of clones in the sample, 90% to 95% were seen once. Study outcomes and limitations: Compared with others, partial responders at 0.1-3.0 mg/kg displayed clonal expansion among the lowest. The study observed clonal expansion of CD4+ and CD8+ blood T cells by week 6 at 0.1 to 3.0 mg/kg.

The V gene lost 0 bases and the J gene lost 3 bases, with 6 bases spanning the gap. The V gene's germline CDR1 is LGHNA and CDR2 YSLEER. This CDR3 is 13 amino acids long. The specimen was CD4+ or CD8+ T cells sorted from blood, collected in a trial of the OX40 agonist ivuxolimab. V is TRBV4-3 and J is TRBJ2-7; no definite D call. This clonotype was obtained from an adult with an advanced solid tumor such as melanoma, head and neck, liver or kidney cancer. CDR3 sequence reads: CASSQEASYEQYF. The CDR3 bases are TGCGCCAGCAGCCAAGAGGCCAGCTACGAGCAGTACTTC.